What follows describes a single TCR beta chain. Per the germline V gene, CDR1 is PRHDT and CDR2 is FYEKMQ (reference sequence). The junction had 4 bases not matched to a gene; V was cut back by 4 bases and J by 1 base. This CDR3 region has 16 residues. The entry originates in a study of T cell repertoires in cytomegalovirus infection. TCRdb called the reads again in MiXCR, with one record for every CDR3 protein. The sample includes about 310,000 distinct CDR3 sequences, about 17% of them seen just once. The origin of this receptor is a human donor in good health (CMV status not recorded). Some clones in this sample may be carry-over from other donors' samples. Sequencing used PBMCs. The chain carries TRBV13 and TRBJ1-3, with TRBD1 matching over 10 bases. CDR3 region: CASSSLDRGSGNTIYF. CDR3 in DNA: TGTGCCAGCAGCTCACTGGACAGGGGGTCTGGAAACACCATATATTTT.